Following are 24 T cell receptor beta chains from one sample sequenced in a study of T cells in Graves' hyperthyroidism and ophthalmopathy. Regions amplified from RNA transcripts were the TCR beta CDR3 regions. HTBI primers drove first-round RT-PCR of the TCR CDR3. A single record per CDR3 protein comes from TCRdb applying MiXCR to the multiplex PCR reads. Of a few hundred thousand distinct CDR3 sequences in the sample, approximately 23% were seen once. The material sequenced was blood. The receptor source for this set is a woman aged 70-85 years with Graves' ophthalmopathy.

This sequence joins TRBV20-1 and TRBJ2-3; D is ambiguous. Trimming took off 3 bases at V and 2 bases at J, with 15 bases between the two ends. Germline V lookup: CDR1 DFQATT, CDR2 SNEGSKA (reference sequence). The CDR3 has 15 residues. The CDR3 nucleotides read TGCAGTGCTAGGGGTCCTCACGGATACACAGATACGCAGTATTTT. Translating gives CSARGPHGYTDTQYF.

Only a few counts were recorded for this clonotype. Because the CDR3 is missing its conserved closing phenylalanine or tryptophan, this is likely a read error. CDR3 protein: CASSGGTAANYGYTS. Here the CDR3 DNA reads TGTGCCAGCAGCGGCGGGACAGCGGCTAACTATGGCTACACCTCC. The chain couples TRBV12-3 or TRBV12-4 to TRBJ1-2, with TRBD1 matching over 7 bases. V shed 6 bases, J shed 0 bases, and the junction held 7 bases outside the gene matches. The CDR3 length is 15 residues.

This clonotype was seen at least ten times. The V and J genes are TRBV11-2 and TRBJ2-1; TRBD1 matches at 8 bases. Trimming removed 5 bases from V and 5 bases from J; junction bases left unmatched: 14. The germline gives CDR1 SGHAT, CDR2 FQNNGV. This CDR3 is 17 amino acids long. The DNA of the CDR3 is TGTGCCAGCAGCGAACCCTTCGGACAGGGCGCCCACAATGAGCAGTTCTTC. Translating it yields CASSEPFGQGAHNEQFF.

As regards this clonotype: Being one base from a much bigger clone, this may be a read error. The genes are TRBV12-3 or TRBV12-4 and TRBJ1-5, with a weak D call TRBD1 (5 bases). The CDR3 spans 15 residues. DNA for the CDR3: TGTACCAGCAGTTTGCGAGGGGCCGGTTTCCAGCCCCAGCATTTT. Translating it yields CTSSLRGAGFQPQHF.

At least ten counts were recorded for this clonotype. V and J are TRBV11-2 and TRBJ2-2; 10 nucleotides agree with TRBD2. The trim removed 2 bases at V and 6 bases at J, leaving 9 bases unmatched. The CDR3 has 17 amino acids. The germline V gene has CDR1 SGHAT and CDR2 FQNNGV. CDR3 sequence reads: CASSLSYITSGAGELFF. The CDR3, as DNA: TGTGCCAGCAGCTTAAGTTATATAACTAGCGGGGCCGGGGAGCTGTTTTTT.

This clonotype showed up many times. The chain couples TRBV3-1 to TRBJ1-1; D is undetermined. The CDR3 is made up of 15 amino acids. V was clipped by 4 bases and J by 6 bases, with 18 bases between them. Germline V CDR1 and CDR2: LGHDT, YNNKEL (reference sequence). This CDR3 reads CASSLHTDRTSEAFF. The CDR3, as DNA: TGTGCCAGCAGCCTACATACCGACCGGACTTCTGAAGCTTTCTTT.

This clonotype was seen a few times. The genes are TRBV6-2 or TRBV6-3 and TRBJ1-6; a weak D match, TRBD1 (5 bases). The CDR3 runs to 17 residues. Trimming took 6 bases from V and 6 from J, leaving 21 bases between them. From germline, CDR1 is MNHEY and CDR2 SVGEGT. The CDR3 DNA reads TGTGCCAGCAGGGTGCCTACAGTCCAGGGAGTTAATTCACCCCTCCACTTT. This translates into CASRVPTVQGVNSPLHF.

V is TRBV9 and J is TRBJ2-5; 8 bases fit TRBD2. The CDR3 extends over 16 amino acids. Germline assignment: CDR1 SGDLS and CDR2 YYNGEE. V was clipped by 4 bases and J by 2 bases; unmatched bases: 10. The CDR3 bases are TGTGCCAGCAGCTTGGGGGTAGCGGGGCTTCAAGAGACCCAGTACTTC. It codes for CASSLGVAGLQETQYF.

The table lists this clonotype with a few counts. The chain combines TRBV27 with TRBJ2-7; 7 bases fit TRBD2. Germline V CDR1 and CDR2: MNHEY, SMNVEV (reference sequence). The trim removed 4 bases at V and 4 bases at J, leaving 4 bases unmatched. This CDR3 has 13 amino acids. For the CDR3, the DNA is TGTGCCAGCAGTTCCGCGGGAGAGTACGAGCAGTACTTC. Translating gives CASSSAGEYEQYF.

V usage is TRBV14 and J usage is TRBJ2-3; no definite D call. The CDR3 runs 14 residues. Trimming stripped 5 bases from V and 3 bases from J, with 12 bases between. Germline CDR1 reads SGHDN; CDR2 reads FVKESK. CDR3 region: CASSGRSGTDTQYF. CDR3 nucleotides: TGTGCCAGCAGCGGACGTAGTGGTACAGATACGCAGTATTTT.

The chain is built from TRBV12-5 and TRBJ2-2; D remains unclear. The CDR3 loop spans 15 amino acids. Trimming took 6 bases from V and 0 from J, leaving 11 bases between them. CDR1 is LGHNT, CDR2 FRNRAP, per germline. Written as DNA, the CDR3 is TGTGCTAGTGGGTTTGAGTCTGCGAACACCGGGGAGCTGTTTTTT. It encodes CASGFESANTGELFF.

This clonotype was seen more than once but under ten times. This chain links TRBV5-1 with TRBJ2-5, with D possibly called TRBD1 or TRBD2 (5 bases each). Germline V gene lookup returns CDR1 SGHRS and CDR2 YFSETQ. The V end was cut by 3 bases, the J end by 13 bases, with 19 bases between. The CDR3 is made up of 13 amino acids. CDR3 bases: TGCGCCAGCAGCTCCGACCCATCGAGGGGTCTGTACTTC. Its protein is CASSSDPSRGLYF.

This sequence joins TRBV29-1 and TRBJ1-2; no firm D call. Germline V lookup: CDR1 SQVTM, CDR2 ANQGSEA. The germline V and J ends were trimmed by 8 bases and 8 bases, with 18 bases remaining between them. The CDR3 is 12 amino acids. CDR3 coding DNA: TGCAGCTCCTGGGGAGGGTCGGACGGCTACACCTTC. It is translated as CSSWGGSDGYTF. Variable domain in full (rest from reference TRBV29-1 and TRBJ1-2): SAVISQKPSRDICQRGTSLTIQCQVDSQVTMMFWYRQQPGQSLTLIATANQGSEATYESGFVIDKFPISRPNLTFSTLTVSNMSPEDSSIYLCSSWGGSDGYTFGSGTRLTVV.

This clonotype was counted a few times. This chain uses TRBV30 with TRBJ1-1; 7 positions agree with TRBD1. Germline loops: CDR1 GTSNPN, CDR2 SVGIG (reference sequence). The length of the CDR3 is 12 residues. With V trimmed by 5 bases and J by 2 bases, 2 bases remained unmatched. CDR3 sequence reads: CAWDRANTEAFF. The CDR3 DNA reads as TGTGCCTGGGACAGGGCCAACACTGAAGCTTTCTTT.

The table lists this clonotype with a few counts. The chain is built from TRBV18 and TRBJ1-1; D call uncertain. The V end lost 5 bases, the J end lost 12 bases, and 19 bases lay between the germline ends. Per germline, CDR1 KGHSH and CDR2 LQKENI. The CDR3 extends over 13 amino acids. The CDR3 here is CASSAIDTAGTFF. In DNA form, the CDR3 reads TGTGCCAGCTCAGCGATTGACACCGCGGGAACTTTCTTT.

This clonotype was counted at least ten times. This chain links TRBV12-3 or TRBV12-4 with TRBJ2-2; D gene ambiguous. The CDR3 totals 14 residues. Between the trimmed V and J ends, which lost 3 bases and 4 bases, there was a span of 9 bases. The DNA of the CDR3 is TGTGCCAGCAGTTTTAGGCGGATCACCGGGGAGCTGTTTTTT. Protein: CASSFRRITGELFF.

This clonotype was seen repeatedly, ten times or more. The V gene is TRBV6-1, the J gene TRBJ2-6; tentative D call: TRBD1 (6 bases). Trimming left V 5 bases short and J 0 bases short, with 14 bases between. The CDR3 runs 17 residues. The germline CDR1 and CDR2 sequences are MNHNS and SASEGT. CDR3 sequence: CASSQQGSFSGANVLTF. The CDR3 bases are TGTGCCAGCAGTCAACAGGGTAGCTTCTCTGGGGCCAACGTCCTGACTTTC.

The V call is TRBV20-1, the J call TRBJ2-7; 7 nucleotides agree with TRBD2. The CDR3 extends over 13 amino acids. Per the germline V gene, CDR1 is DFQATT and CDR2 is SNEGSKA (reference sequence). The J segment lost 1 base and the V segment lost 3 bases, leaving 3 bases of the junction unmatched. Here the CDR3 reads CSARSGASYEQYF. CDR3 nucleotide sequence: TGCAGTGCTAGGAGCGGGGCGTCCTACGAGCAGTACTTC.

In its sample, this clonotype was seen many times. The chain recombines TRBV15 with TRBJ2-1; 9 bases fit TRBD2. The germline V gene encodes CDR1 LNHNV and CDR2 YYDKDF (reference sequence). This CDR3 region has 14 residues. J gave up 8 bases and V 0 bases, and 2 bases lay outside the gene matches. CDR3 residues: CATSRDRLADEQFF. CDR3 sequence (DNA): TGTGCCACCAGCAGAGACCGACTAGCGGATGAGCAGTTCTTC.

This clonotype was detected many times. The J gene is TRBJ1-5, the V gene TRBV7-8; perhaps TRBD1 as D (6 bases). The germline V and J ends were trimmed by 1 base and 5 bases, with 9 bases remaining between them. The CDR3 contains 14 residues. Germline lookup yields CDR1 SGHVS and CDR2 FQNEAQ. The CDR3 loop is CASSLVEGDQPQHF. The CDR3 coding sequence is TGTGCCAGCAGCTTAGTCGAGGGGGATCAGCCCCAGCATTTT.

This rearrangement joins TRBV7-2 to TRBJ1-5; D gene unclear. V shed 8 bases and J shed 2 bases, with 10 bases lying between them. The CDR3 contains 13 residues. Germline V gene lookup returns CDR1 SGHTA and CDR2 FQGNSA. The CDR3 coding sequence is TGTGCCAGCGGAACTTGGGGCAATCAGCCCCAGCATTTT. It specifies CASGTWGNQPQHF.

The CDR3 sequence is CASSLSHDYEQYF. The CDR3 nucleotides read TGTGCCAGCAGTTTATCCCACGACTACGAGCAGTACTTC. The gene calls are TRBV27 and TRBJ2-7; no definite D call. CDR1 is MNHEY and CDR2 is SMNVEV in the germline V gene (reference sequence). Trimming removed 0 bases at V and 3 bases at J, with 6 bases between. This CDR3 comprises 13 residues.

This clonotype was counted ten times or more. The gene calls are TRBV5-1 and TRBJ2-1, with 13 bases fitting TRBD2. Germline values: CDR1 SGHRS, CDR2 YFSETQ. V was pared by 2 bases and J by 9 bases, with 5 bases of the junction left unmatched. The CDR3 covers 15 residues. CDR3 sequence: CASSFGLAGVSEQFF. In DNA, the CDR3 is TGCGCCAGCAGCTTTGGACTAGCGGGAGTCAGTGAGCAGTTCTTC.

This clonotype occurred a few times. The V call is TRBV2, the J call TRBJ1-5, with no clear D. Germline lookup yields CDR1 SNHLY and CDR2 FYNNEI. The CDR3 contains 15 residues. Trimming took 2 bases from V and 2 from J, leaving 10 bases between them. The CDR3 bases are TGTGCCAGCAGTGAACTTCGGCAGGGCAATCAGCCCCAGCATTTT. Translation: CASSELRQGNQPQHF.